Given below is one TCR beta chain in context. The antigen is undetermined. The data originate from a study of CD8+ T cells in alopecia areata. Background on the study: Tofacitinib treatment spanned 6 to 18 months, with 6 months off drug afterward.

This sample's treatment: oral pan-JAK inhibitor, 5-10 mg twice daily. Overall study findings and caveats: Scalp clonality decreased significantly with tofacitinib, and so did expanded CD8+ clones among the top 100. During tofacitinib treatment, many expanded lesional clones remained in scalp and blood. Scalp sequencing also captures normal skin's resident alphabeta T cells.

With 3 bases removed from V and 9 bases from J, the gap between germline ends came to 11 bases. This CDR3 is built from 12 residues. Germline CDR1 reads ENHRY; CDR2 reads SYGVKD. Following extraction, RNA underwent reverse transcription to cDNA, which served as the sequencing template. The method was immunoSEQ multiplex PCR; TCRdb's version includes in-frame clones alone and lacks a portion of them. The sample has approximately 200,000 clones; 58% are singletons. This chain links TRBV10-3 with TRBJ1-1; D unresolved. The sequences come from CD4+ T cells sorted from blood, collected at week 24, from a patient treated with tofacitinib. This TCR was recovered from a human donor with alopecia areata. Written as DNA, the CDR3 is TGTGCCATCAGTGAACCTCGGCAGCAAGCTTTCTTT. Protein sequence: CAISEPRQQAFF.